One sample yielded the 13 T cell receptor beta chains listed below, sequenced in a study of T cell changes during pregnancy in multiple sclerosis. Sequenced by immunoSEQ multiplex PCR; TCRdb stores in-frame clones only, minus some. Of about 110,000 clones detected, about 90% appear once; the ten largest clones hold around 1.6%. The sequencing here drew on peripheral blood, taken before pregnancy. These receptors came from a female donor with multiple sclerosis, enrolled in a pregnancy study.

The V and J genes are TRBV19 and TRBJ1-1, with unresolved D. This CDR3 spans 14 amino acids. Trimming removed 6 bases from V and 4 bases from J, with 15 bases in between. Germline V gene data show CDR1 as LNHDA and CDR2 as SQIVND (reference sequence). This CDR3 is CASSRAARVTEAFF. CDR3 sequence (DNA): TGTGCCAGTAGCCGAGCTGCCCGGGTCACTGAAGCTTTCTTT.

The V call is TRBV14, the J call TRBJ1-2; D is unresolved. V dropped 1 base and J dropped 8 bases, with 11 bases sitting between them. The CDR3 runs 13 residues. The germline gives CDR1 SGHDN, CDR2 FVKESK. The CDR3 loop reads CASSQATLGGYTF. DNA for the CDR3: TGTGCCAGCAGCCAAGCCACCCTGGGCGGCTACACCTTC.

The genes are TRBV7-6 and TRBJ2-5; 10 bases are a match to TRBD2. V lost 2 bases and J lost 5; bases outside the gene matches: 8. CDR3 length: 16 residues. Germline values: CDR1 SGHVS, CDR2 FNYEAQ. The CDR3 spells CASSLSPLAGEETQYF. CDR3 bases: TGTGCCAGCAGCTTAAGTCCTCTAGCGGGAGAGGAGACCCAGTACTTC. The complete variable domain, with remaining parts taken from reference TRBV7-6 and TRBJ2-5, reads GAGVSQSPRYKVTKRGQDVALRCDPISGHVSLYWYRQALGQGPEFLTYFNYEAQQDKSGLPNDRFSAERPEGSISTLTIQRTEQRDSAMYRCASSLSPLAGEETQYFGPGTRLLVL.

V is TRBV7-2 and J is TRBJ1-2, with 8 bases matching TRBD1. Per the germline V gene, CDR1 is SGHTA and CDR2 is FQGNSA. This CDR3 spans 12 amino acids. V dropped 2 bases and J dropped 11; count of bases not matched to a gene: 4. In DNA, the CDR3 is TGTGCCAGCAGCTTACGGGACAGGACGTACACCTTC. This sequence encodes CASSLRDRTYTF.

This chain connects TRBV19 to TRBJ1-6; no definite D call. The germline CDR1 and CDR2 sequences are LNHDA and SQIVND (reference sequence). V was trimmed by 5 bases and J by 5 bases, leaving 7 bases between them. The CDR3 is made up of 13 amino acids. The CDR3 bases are TGTGCCAGTAGTGTTGTAGATAATTCACCCCTCCACTTT. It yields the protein CASSVVDNSPLHF.

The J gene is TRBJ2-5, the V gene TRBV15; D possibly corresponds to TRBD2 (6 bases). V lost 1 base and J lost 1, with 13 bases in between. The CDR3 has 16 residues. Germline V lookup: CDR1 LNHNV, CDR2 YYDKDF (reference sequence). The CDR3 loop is CATSRGRFGGQETQYF. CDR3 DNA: TGTGCCACCAGCAGAGGTCGGTTCGGGGGCCAAGAGACCCAGTACTTC.

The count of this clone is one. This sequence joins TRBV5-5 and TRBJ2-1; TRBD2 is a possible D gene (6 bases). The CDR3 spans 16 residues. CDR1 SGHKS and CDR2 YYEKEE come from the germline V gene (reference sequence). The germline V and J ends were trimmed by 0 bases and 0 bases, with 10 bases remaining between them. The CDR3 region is CASSLVGGGSYNEQFF. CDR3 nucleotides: TGTGCCAGCAGCTTGGTGGGGGGAGGCTCCTACAATGAGCAGTTCTTC.

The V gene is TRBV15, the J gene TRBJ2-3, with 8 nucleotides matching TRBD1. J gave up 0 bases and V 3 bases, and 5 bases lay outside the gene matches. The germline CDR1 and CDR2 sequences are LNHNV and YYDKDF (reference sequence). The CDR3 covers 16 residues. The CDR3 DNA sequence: TGTGCCACCAGCAGGCAGGGGGCGAGGAGCACAGATACGCAGTATTTT. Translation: CATSRQGARSTDTQYF.

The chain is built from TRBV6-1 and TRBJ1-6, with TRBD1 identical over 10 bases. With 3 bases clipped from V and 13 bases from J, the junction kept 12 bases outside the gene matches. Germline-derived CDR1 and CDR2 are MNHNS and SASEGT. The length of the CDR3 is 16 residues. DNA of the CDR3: TGTGCCAGCAGTGATCCGGGACAGGGGTTGTTACAGCCCCTCCACTTT. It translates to CASSDPGQGLLQPLHF.

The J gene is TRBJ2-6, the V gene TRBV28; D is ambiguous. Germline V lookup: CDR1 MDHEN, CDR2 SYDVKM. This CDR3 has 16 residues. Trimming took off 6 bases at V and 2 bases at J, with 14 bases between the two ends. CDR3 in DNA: TGTGCCAGCAGACAATCCCCCGCCCCTGGGGCCAACGTCCTGACTTTC. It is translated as CASRQSPAPGANVLTF. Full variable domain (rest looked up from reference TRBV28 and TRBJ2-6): DVKVTQSSRYLVKRTGEKVFLECVQDMDHENMFWYRQDPGLGLRLIYFSYDVKMKEKGDIPEGYSVSREKKERFSLILESASTNQTSMYLCASRQSPAPGANVLTFGAGSRLTVL.

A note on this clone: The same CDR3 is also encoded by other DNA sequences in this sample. CDR3 sequence reads: CASDIDGGLAPTAYEQYF. The CDR3 bases are TGTGCCAGCGATATCGACGGAGGACTAGCCCCGACGGCCTACGAGCAGTACTTC. The V gene is TRBV19, the J gene TRBJ2-7; 8 bases fit TRBD2. Germline lookup yields CDR1 LNHDA and CDR2 SQIVND (reference sequence). The CDR3 length is 18 residues. Trimming removed 9 bases from V and 2 bases from J; junction bases left unmatched: 21.

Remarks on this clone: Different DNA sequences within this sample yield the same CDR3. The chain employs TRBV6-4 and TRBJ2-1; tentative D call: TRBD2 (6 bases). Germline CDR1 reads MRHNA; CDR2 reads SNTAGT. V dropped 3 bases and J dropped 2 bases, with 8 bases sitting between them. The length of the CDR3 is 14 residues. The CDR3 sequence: CASSEEGAYNEQFF. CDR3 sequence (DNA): TGTGCCAGCAGTGAGGAGGGAGCCTACAATGAGCAGTTCTTC.

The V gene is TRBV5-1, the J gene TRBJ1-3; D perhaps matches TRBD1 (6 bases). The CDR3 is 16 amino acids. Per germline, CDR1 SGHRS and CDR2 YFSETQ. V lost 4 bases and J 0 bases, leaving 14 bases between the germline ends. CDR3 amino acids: CASSLGHLTSGNTIYF. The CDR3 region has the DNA TGCGCCAGCAGCCTGGGACACCTAACCTCTGGAAACACCATATATTTT.